The present T cell receptor (beta chain) was sequenced within a study of T-cell memory formation after mild COVID-19. Study-level points and caveats: Clones that contracted from day 15 to 85 had balanced CD4/CD8; later expanders were CD4+ biased.

In regard to this clonotype: Its specificity is not known.

MiXCR, applied by TCRdb to the 5' RACE reads, yields one record per CDR3 protein. Of 150,000 to 200,000 distinct CDR3 sequences detected, roughly 11% appear once; the ten largest clones hold roughly 3.8%. CDR3 length: 14 residues. Germline CDR1 is SGHTA and CDR2 is FQGNSA. What was sequenced was PBMCs or a T cell subset sorted from them (not recorded which). This chain links TRBV7-2 with TRBJ2-1; either TRBD1 or TRBD2 may fit D (6 bases each). This clonotype was sampled from a man aged 18-30 years who had mild COVID-19 (a few samples of this study predate the infection). Cell type and time point are not known. Here the CDR3 reads CAGGGYSSYNEQFF. The CDR3 coding sequence is TGTGCAGGGGGAGGCTATAGCTCCTACAATGAGCAGTTCTTC. Combining the CDR3 with reference TRBV7-2 and TRBJ2-1 gives the whole variable domain GAGVSQSPSNKVTEKGKDVELRCDPISGHTALYWYRQSLGQGLEFLIYFQGNSAPDKSGLPSDRFSAERTGGSVSTLTIQRTQQEDSAVYLCAGGGYSSYNEQFFGPGTRLTVL.